The 6 T cell receptor beta chains given below trace back to one sample, sequenced in a study of regulatory T cells in long-lasting Graves disease (dated by TCRdb to the early 2020s). The time point label, as the study defines it: newly diagnosed GD, antithyroid drugs for less than 3 months. RNA was extracted from PBMCs in TRIzol for both TCR sequencing and RNA sequencing. The method behind the library was multiplex PCR. Data came from an Illumina HiSeq 4000. TCR beta libraries were built with iRepertoire HTBI primers and Arm-PCR amplification of CDR3 regions. Through fastp at Q25 and MiXCR, TCRdb rebuilt clones from the public reads, retaining in-frame beta chains. CDR3 protein duplicates are merged, each entry listing the most common genes and DNA. The sample table shows over 450,000 distinct CDR3 sequences, and around 12% are seen once. The ten largest account for approximately 9.6% of the sample.

These same data were also listed under a study on T cells in Graves' hyperthyroidism and ophthalmopathy.

Specimen: peripheral blood mononuclear cells (PBMCs), collected at new diagnosis, from a patient treated with antithyroid drugs. Source of these receptors: a woman aged 30 to 39 with Graves disease. Donor details come from another sample of the same person, matched by shared clones.

The table lists this clonotype with many counts. The J gene is TRBJ2-7, the V gene TRBV19; a possible D gene is TRBD1 (5 bases). This CDR3 has 13 residues. Germline V CDR1 and CDR2: LNHDA, SQIVND (reference sequence). The ends were cut back, 1 base at V and 3 bases at J, with 7 bases in the middle. The CDR3 loop is CASSIGTNYEQYF. In nucleotides, the CDR3 is TGTGCCAGTAGTATAGGGACAAACTACGAGCAGTACTTC.

This clonotype was counted ten times or more. The chain combines TRBV9 with TRBJ1-2; 8 positions agree with TRBD1. With V trimmed by 5 bases and J by 4 bases, 4 bases remained unmatched. CDR1 is SGDLS, CDR2 YYNGEE, per germline. This CDR3 is 13 amino acids long. DNA for the CDR3: TGTGCCAGCAGGACAACAGGGGGCTATGGCTACACCTTC. Its protein product is CASRTTGGYGYTF.

This clonotype was counted at least ten times. The J gene is TRBJ1-1, the V gene TRBV27; D not certain. The CDR3 contains 15 residues. V was pared by 3 bases and J by 4 bases, with 15 bases between. Germline V CDR1 and CDR2: MNHEY, SMNVEV (reference sequence). For the CDR3, the DNA is TGTGCCAGCAGTTTGAGTGGGAGGTTGGGCACTGAAGCTTTCTTT. It encodes CASSLSGRLGTEAFF.

The sample holds many counts of this clonotype. This CDR3 is CASSPLHNEKLFF. DNA for the CDR3: TGTGCCAGCAGTCCACTTCATAATGAAAAACTGTTTTTT. The V call is TRBV27, the J call TRBJ1-4; D remains unclear. Germline V CDR1 and CDR2: MNHEY, SMNVEV (reference sequence). The CDR3 runs to 13 residues. Trimming stripped 5 bases from V and 4 bases from J, with 8 bases between.

The table lists this clonotype with many counts. The chain carries TRBV19 and TRBJ2-7; D might be TRBD2 (5 bases). Germline loops: CDR1 LNHDA, CDR2 SQIVND (reference sequence). Trimming took off 3 bases at V and 3 bases at J, with 6 bases between the two ends. CDR3 length equals 12 residues. CDR3 DNA sequence: TGTGCCAGTAGTATTGAGGGCTACGAGCAGTACTTC. Its translation: CASSIEGYEQYF.

This clonotype was seen only a few times. The chain recombines TRBV19 with TRBJ1-2, with D maybe TRBD1 (5 bases). Trimming took off 0 bases at V and 0 bases at J, with 11 bases between the two ends. Germline assignment: CDR1 LNHDA and CDR2 SQIVND (reference sequence). This CDR3 comprises 16 residues. The CDR3 is CASSIEGPLANYGYTF. In DNA, the CDR3 is TGTGCCAGTAGTATAGAGGGACCCTTGGCTAACTATGGCTACACCTTC.